This entry features one T cell receptor beta chain sequence. Participant reports of clinical history set cohort assignment. Recovered Cohort 3 donors showed two negative PCRs, clearance, or symptom resolution. CDR1 is SQVTM and CDR2 is ANQGSEA in the germline V gene. The V gene lost 0 bases and the J gene lost 5 bases, with 7 bases spanning the gap. The CDR3 consists of 12 residues. The sample originates from a study of blood T cell repertoires in COVID-19. Background on the study: Sites across the United States, Italy and Spain contributed samples from acute and convalescent COVID-19.

Original analysis: Amplifying reference gene primers gave estimates of nucleated cell counts. Produced via immunoSEQ multiplex PCR; TCRdb's table is partial and in-frame only. The DNA gave D and trimming, while V, J and clone size come from that table. The sample holds about 200,000 clones, 85% seen once. The sequenced sample consisted of PBMCs or T cells enriched from blood (not recorded which). The V and J genes are TRBV29-1 and TRBJ2-5; D unresolved. This receptor was obtained from a man aged 35-49 years who had recovered from COVID-19. CDR3 nucleotides: TGCAGCGTTGAAGATCCGGTGGAGACCCAGTACTTC. This sequence encodes CSVEDPVETQYF.